The present TCR beta chain was sequenced within a study of blood T cell repertoires in COVID-19. Study-level background: From the United States, Italy and Spain came samples of acute and convalescent COVID-19. T cells, B-cell-depleted T cells, or PBMCs provided the cDNA or gDNA that served as material.

Methods used by the authors: From reference gene primer amplification, estimates of nucleated cell counts were derived. Assay used: immunoSEQ multiplex PCR; TCRdb lists only in-frame clones, some missing. V, J and clone size are those of that table, while D and trimming were read from the DNA. Of approximately 250,000 clones listed, about 89% are singletons. The CDR3 is made up of 16 amino acids. Trimming stripped 0 bases from V and 2 bases from J, with 14 bases between. The material sequenced was peripheral blood. The clonotype comes from a man in his forties or fifties with active or convalescent COVID-19. The gene calls are TRBV23-1 and TRBJ2-7; D is possibly TRBD1 (5 bases). TRBV23-1 is sorted into the ORF group, with uncertain function. The DNA of the CDR3 is TGCGCCAGCAGTCAATCGATTGAACAGGTGCCCTACGAGCAGTACTTC. This encodes CASSQSIEQVPYEQYF.